A selection of T cell receptor beta chains follows, all from one sample in a study of T cell responses to AZD1222 COVID-19 vaccine. Assay: immunoSEQ multiplex PCR; the TCRdb copy retains only in-frame clones and omits some. The sample lists 100,000 to 120,000 clones; 94% were seen once. Material: peripheral blood, obtained 28 days after the second AZD1222 dose. Every receptor here comes from an adult who received the AZD1222 COVID-19 vaccine. Both conserved end residues are part of each CDR3.

v_call	j_call	cdr3_aa
TRBV19	TRBJ2-7	CASSAKPGQGYEQYF
TRBV2	TRBJ1-5	CASSEELVRNQPQHF
TRBV6-4	TRBJ2-2	CASSDSSSNWGGELFF
TRBV27	TRBJ1-1	CASSFRGEAFF
TRBV25-1	TRBJ1-2	CASSEFRAGQSYGYTF
TRBV19	TRBJ2-7	CASKGTADFGQYF
TRBV30	TRBJ2-3	CAWSVGSGRITDTQYF
TRBV28	TRBJ1-2	CASSLGKGAYGYTF
TRBV19	TRBJ1-3	CASSIDGYGNTIYF
TRBV15	TRBJ1-3	CATSGQFDAGNTIYF
TRBV3-1/TRBV3-2	TRBJ2-7	CASRRSGTSGVTYEQYF
TRBV18	TRBJ1-5	CASSPQGNQPQHF
TRBV27	TRBJ1-2	CASGSQAKGYTF
TRBV7-7	TRBJ2-5	CASSLGRGYQETQYF
TRBV28	TRBJ1-1	CASSSGGQNEAFF
TRBV9	TRBJ2-7	CASSAQPGISYEQYF
TRBV3-1/TRBV3-2	TRBJ2-5	CASSKTSRSAKRTQYF
TRBV6-5	TRBJ2-3	CASRWERTDTQYF
TRBV11-2	TRBJ2-5	CASSLAPGGQETQYF
TRBV6-5	TRBJ1-1	CATSPGQGFFGEAFF
TRBV18	TRBJ2-3	CASSPLGADTQYF
TRBV15	TRBJ2-7	CATSTGTSGDYEQYF
TRBV7-8	TRBJ1-1	CASSLAGVNTEAFF
TRBV6-5	TRBJ1-2	CASTDPRNKDYGYTF
TRBV5-1	TRBJ1-5	CARGRTAENQPQHF
TRBV5-1	TRBJ2-7	CASSVGNTGLAALSEQYF
TRBV27	TRBJ1-2	CASSSVDKPQTYGYTF
TRBV6-5	TRBJ2-7	CASSPRGVSDYEQYF
TRBV4-2	TRBJ2-7	CASSHILAGANEQYF
TRBV25-1	TRBJ2-1	CAIRTGGGQGPNEQFF
TRBV6-6	TRBJ1-5	CASSYGSVRYQPQHF
TRBV11-2	TRBJ1-3	CASSLVSAATGNTIYF
TRBV5-4	TRBJ1-1	CASSLDQPSTEAFF
TRBV30	TRBJ1-4	CAWSHGEKLFF
TRBV11-2	TRBJ1-3	CASSLDLATSGNTIYF
TRBV7-9	TRBJ1-1	CASSLEGTSPEAFF
TRBV15	TRBJ2-7	CATSRDSPRPSYEQYF
TRBV10-3	TRBJ2-7	CAISEGGTATYEQYF
TRBV7-8	TRBJ2-7	CASSTRPDRGYEQYF
TRBV10-1	TRBJ2-3	CASSEPTNTDTQYF
TRBV7-9	TRBJ1-6	CASSLDSPLHF
TRBV6-4	TRBJ1-1	CASSPALGGTEAFF
TRBV11-2	TRBJ2-3	CASSLVAGFTDTQYF
TRBV5-1	TRBJ1-6	CASSFRETGGFNSPLHF
TRBV7-6	TRBJ2-3	CASSLEGTSPWDTQYF
TRBV19	TRBJ1-3	CASSPGLVSGNTIYF
TRBV15	TRBJ1-2	CATSGRGLVNNGYTF
TRBV20-1	TRBJ1-1	CSARGGTEAFF
TRBV7-8	TRBJ1-1	CASTSGRGKMNTEAFF
TRBV6-5	TRBJ1-1	CASSLRSGRGTEAFF